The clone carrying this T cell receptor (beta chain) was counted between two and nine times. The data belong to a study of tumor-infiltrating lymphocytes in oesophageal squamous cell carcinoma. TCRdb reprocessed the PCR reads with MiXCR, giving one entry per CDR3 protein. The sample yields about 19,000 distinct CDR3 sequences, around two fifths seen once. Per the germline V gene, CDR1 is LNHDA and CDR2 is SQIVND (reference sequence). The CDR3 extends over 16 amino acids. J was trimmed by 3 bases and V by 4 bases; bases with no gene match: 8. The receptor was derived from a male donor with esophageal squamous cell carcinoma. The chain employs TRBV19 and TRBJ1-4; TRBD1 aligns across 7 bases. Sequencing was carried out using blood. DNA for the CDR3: TGTGCCAGTAGTAAACTCGACAGGGTTGCTAATGAAAAACTGTTTTTT. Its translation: CASSKLDRVANEKLFF. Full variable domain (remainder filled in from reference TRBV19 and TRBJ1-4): DGGITQSPKYLFRKEGQNVTLSCEQNLNHDAMYWYRQDPGQGLRLIYYSQIVNDFQKGDIAEGYSVSREKKESFPLTVTSAQKNPTAFYLCASSKLDRVANEKLFFGSGTQLSVL.